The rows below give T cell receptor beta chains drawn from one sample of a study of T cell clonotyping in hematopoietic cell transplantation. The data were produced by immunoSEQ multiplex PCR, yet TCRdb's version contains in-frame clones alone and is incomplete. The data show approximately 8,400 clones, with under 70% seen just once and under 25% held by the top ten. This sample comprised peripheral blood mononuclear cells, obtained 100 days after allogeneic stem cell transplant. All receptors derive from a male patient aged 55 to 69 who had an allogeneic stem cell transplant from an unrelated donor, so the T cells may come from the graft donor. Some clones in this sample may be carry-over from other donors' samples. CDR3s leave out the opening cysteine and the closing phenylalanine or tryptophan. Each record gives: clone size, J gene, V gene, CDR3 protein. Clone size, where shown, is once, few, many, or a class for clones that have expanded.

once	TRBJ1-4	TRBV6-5	ASCRDGEKLF
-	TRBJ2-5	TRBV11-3	ASSSLEAPETQY
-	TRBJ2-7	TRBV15	ATSPTSGVTYEQY
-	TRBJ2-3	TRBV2	ASSEALRRDTQY
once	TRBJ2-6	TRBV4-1	ASSQDSAASGANVLT
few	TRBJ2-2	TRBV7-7	ASSLDRGPNTGELF
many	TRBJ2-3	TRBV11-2	ASSTPQGGDTQY
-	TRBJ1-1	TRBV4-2	ASSPPGTDQGAF
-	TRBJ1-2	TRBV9	ASSVTTGIPPH
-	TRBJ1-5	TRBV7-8	ASSPIWGGQGGNQPQH
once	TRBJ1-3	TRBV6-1	AGSDRAGNTIY
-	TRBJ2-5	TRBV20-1	SADRDETQY
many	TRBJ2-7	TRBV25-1	ASSEYREDRVTVNEQY
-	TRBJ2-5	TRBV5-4	ASKKMGETQY
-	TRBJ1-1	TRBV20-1	SARPIGEAF
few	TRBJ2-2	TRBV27	ASSLGAATGELF
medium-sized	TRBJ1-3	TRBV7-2	ASSLVSGYGNTIY
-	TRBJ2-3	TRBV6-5	ASSNRDTQY
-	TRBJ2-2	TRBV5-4	ASSLPLAGFAGELF
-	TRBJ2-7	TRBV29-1	SVDKLAGNYEQY
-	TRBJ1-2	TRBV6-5	ASSYGQGGYT
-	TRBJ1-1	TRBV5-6	ASSLPGENTEAF
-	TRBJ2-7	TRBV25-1	ASSGSTGLSSYEQY
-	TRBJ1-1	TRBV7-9	ASSLAASSRGAEAF
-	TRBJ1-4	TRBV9	ASSVAGDMHEKLF